This TCR beta chain was identified in a study of CD8+CD57+ T cells in acquired aplastic anemia. The template for TCR beta VDJ and CDR3 sequence profiling was genomic DNA. TCRdb reprocessed the reads via MiXCR and lists one record per CDR3 protein. The table includes fewer than 150,000 distinct CDR3 sequences, about half detected once. CDR1 LNHNV and CDR2 YYDKDF come from the germline V gene (reference sequence). The CDR3 has 13 amino acids. V gave up 8 bases and J gave up 1 base, with 11 bases separating them. This chain connects TRBV15 to TRBJ1-1, with TRBD1 as a possible D gene (5 bases). The sequencing sample was made of sorted CD4+, CD8+, or CD8+CD57+ T cells (not recorded which) from PBMCs. The sequence was obtained from a human donor in good health, serving as a control. Written as DNA, the CDR3 is TGTGCCACCCAAGACACAGGGAACACTGAAGCTTTCTTT. Translated, it gives CATQDTGNTEAFF.